This paragraph covers one TCR beta chain sequence. Cohort assignment relied on participant-reported clinical history. Repertoires were generated with immunoSEQ multiplex PCR, while TCRdb's copy carries only in-frame clones and drops some. Of 150,000 to 200,000 clones detected, 75% to 90% appear once; the ten largest clones hold approximately 6.2%. From germline, CDR1 is MGHRA and CDR2 YSYEKL. The CDR3 is 15 residues long. J gave up 5 bases and V 2 bases, and 4 bases lay outside the gene matches. The data were obtained in a study of blood T cell repertoires in COVID-19. Study as a whole: From T cells, B-cell-depleted T cells, or PBMCs came the material, which was cDNA or gDNA.

The receptor was derived from a man between 35 and 55 years old who had recovered from COVID-19. This chain uses TRBV4-1 with TRBJ1-5; 9 bases map to TRBD1. The sequencing sample was made of PBMCs or T cells enriched from blood (not recorded which). The CDR3 here is CASSQQTGGDQPQHF. CDR3 DNA: TGCGCCAGCAGCCAACAAACAGGGGGCGATCAGCCCCAGCATTTT.